The 30 T cell receptor beta chains below all came from one sample that was sequenced in a study of blood T cell repertoires in COVID-19. Clones were sequenced by immunoSEQ multiplex PCR, and TCRdb holds only the in-frame ones, with some missing. The repertoire has 250,000 to 300,000 clones, less than 90% of them found once; the top ten carry around 12%. Source material: peripheral blood. The receptor source for this set is a woman in her 30s with COVID-19, enrolled during active disease.

V is TRBV6-5 and J is TRBJ2-5; TRBD1 matches 9 bases. Looked up from germline, CDR1 is MNHEY and CDR2 is SVGAGI. CDR3 size: 15 residues. J gave up 4 bases and V 6 bases, and 9 bases lay outside the gene matches. CDR3 in DNA: TGTGCCAGCAGGCATACAGGGGGCACGGGAGAGACCCAGTACTTC. Amino acids: CASRHTGGTGETQYF.

The chain is built from TRBV24-1 and TRBJ1-1; D gene unclear. This CDR3 is 11 amino acids long. Germline lookup yields CDR1 KGHDR and CDR2 SFDVKD. The germline V and J ends were trimmed by 12 bases and 0 bases, with 7 bases remaining between them. CDR3 amino acids: CASPMNTEAFF. Written as DNA, the CDR3 is TGTGCCTCTCCTATGAACACTGAAGCTTTCTTT.

This clone was observed a few times. This rearrangement joins TRBV5-1 to TRBJ2-5; the D gene is possibly TRBD2 (5 bases). V dropped 4 bases and J dropped 5 bases, with 6 bases sitting between them. This CDR3 has 11 amino acids. Germline V gives CDR1 SGHRS, CDR2 YFSETQ. The CDR3: CASSRGETQYF. The CDR3 DNA reads as TGCGCCAGCAGCCGCGGGGAGACCCAGTACTTC. The complete variable domain, with remaining parts taken from reference TRBV5-1 and TRBJ2-5, reads KAGVTQTPRYLIKTRGQQVTLSCSPISGHRSVSWYQQTPGQGLQFLFEYFSETQRNKGNFPGRFSGRQFSNSRSEMNVSTLELGDSALYLCASSRGETQYFGPGTRLLVL.

For the CDR3, the DNA is TGCGCCAGCAGCCTGGGACCTGCGGGTCTCGAGGCCAACGTCCTGACTTTC. It specifies CASSLGPAGLEANVLTF. The chain is built from TRBV5-1 and TRBJ2-6, with D perhaps matching TRBD1 or TRBD2 (5 bases each). This CDR3 has 17 amino acids. The ends were cut back, 4 bases at V and 6 bases at J, with 20 bases in the middle. The germline CDR1 and CDR2 sequences are SGHRS and YFSETQ.

CDR3: CASSTSTGVNTIYF. In DNA form, the CDR3 reads TGTGCCAGTAGTACATCGACAGGGGTAAACACCATATATTTT. The chain combines TRBV19 with TRBJ1-3; TRBD1 matches at 8 bases. Germline V gene sequence: CDR1 LNHDA, CDR2 SQIVND (reference sequence). This CDR3 is 14 amino acids long. V lost 4 bases, J lost 6 bases, and 5 bases stayed unmatched.

V and J are TRBV9 and TRBJ2-7; 10 bases align to TRBD1. The CDR3 is 15 residues long. The ends lost 4 bases at V and 2 bases at J; junction bases unmatched: 6. Germline V gives CDR1 SGDLS, CDR2 YYNGEE. The CDR3 DNA reads as TGTGCCAGCAGCCCGGGGACAGGGGATCCCTACGAGCAGTACTTC. Its translation is CASSPGTGDPYEQYF.

This chain links TRBV4-1 with TRBJ2-1; 10 bases agree with TRBD2. The CDR3 extends over 15 amino acids. Germline V gives CDR1 MGHRA, CDR2 YSYEKL. V lost 3 bases, J lost 7 bases, and 6 bases stayed unmatched. This CDR3 is CASSQLAGVFNEQFF. CDR3 bases: TGCGCCAGCAGCCAGCTAGCGGGGGTATTTAATGAGCAGTTCTTC.

The chain is built from TRBV28 and TRBJ2-3; weak D call: TRBD2 (5 bases). The CDR3 runs to 11 residues. CDR1 MDHEN and CDR2 SYDVKM come from the germline V gene. V was clipped by 6 bases and J by 8 bases, with 9 bases between them. CDR3 bases: TGTGCCAGCAGACGGGGTGGTACGCAGTATTTT. It codes for CASRRGGTQYF.

J is TRBJ1-1 and V is TRBV10-3, with 7 bases matching TRBD1. Germline CDR1 is ENHRY and CDR2 is SYGVKD. The trim removed 8 bases at V and 0 bases at J, leaving 9 bases unmatched. CDR3 size: 15 residues. The CDR3: CAIRQGGPMNTEAFF. CDR3 in DNA: TGTGCCATCCGACAAGGGGGCCCCATGAACACTGAAGCTTTCTTT.

J is TRBJ1-6 and V is TRBV6-5, with D possibly matching TRBD1 (5 bases). This CDR3 has 14 residues. From germline, CDR1 is MNHEY and CDR2 SVGAGI. V was cut by 2 bases and J by 11 bases, with 13 bases left in between. CDR3 region: CASSYDQGWPPLHF. The DNA of the CDR3 is TGTGCCAGCAGTTACGACCAGGGTTGGCCACCCCTCCACTTT.

The J gene is TRBJ2-7, the V gene TRBV27, with D unclear. Germline V lookup: CDR1 MNHEY, CDR2 SMNVEV (reference sequence). The CDR3 extends over 11 amino acids. Trimming stripped 5 bases from V and 1 base from J, with 3 bases between. The CDR3 loop is CASSQSYEQYF. CDR3 bases: TGTGCCAGCAGTCAATCCTACGAGCAGTACTTC.

This clone was recorded a few times. This chain joins TRBV3-1 (or the pseudogene TRBV3-2) and TRBJ1-2; no reliable D call. V dropped 2 bases and J dropped 13 bases, with 11 bases sitting between them. Per germline, CDR1 LGHDT and CDR2 YNNKEL (reference sequence). This CDR3 spans 11 amino acids. CDR3 in amino acids: CASSQKILSTF. Here the CDR3 DNA reads TGTGCCAGCAGCCAAAAAATCTTGTCCACCTTC.

In its sample, this clone was seen once. J is TRBJ1-1 and V is TRBV7-2, with 7 bases lining up with TRBD1. V dropped 1 base and J dropped 4; count of bases not matched to a gene: 3. The CDR3 totals 14 residues. The germline gives CDR1 SGHTA, CDR2 FQGNSA. The CDR3 loop reads CASSLEGGLTEAFF. CDR3 bases: TGTGCCAGCAGCTTAGAAGGGGGCCTCACTGAAGCTTTCTTT. Drawing the rest from reference TRBV7-2 and TRBJ1-1, the complete variable domain is GAGVSQSPSNKVTEKGKDVELRCDPISGHTALYWYRQSLGQGLEFLIYFQGNSAPDKSGLPSDRFSAERTGGSVSTLTIQRTQQEDSAVYLCASSLEGGLTEAFFGQGTRLTVV.

This chain joins TRBV28 and TRBJ1-2; a weak D match, TRBD1 (5 bases). Germline V gene data show CDR1 as MDHEN and CDR2 as SYDVKM. V was trimmed by 5 bases and J by 1 base, leaving 20 bases between them. The CDR3 sequence is 17 residues long. The CDR3, as DNA: TGTGCCAGCAGTCGAACGGGGGGTTTGGGAAATAACTATGGCTACACCTTC. This sequence encodes CASSRTGGLGNNYGYTF.

V is TRBV4-1 and J is TRBJ2-1; 9 positions agree with TRBD1. V gave up 0 bases and J gave up 2 bases; unmatched junction bases: 5. The length of the CDR3 is 17 residues. The germline gives CDR1 MGHRA, CDR2 YSYEKL. CDR3 nucleotides: TGCGCCAGCAGCCAAGATCTCGGGGACAGGGCCTACAATGAGCAGTTCTTC. Its translation: CASSQDLGDRAYNEQFF.

The rearrangement uses TRBV2 and TRBJ1-2, with D possibly matching TRBD1 (5 bases). The length of the CDR3 is 13 residues. Germline loops: CDR1 SNHLY, CDR2 FYNNEI. The V end was cut by 11 bases, the J end by 4 bases, with 17 bases between. CDR3 amino acids: CAAHPDTLYGYTF. As DNA, the CDR3 is TGTGCCGCGCACCCGGACACACTCTATGGCTACACCTTC. The full variable domain, completed using reference TRBV2 and TRBJ1-2, is EPEVTQTPSHQVTQMGQEVILRCVPISNHLYFYWYRQILGQKVEFLVSFYNNEISEKSEIFDDQFSVERPDGSNFTLKIRSTKLEDSAMYFCAAHPDTLYGYTFGSGTRLTVV.

V gene TRBV6-6 combines with J gene TRBJ2-2; 12 bases are a match to TRBD2. The CDR3 runs to 16 residues. V was clipped by 6 bases and J by 3 bases; unmatched bases: 5. Looked up from germline, CDR1 is MNHNY and CDR2 is SVGAGI (reference sequence). The CDR3 nucleotides read TGTGCCAGCAGCCCTAGACTAGCGGGGGACACCGGGGAGCTGTTTTTT. Translating gives CASSPRLAGDTGELFF.

The gene calls are TRBV6-5 and TRBJ2-7, with D possibly being TRBD2 (5 bases). V dropped 2 bases and J dropped 3 bases, with 8 bases sitting between them. CDR1 and CDR2 (germline): MNHEY, SVGAGI. This CDR3 comprises 13 residues. This CDR3 reads CASSYVRGYEQYF. The CDR3 coding sequence is TGTGCCAGCAGTTACGTCCGGGGCTACGAGCAGTACTTC.

The J gene is TRBJ1-1, the V gene TRBV9; D is ambiguous. The CDR3 is made up of 12 amino acids. V was clipped by 2 bases and J by 5 bases, with 7 bases between them. The V gene's germline CDR1 is SGDLS and CDR2 YYNGEE. As DNA, the CDR3 is TGTGCCAGCAGCGTGAGGGCAACTGAAGCTTTCTTT. The encoded protein is CASSVRATEAFF. The whole variable domain, filled in from reference TRBV9 and TRBJ1-1, reads DSGVTQTPKHLITATGQRVTLRCSPRSGDLSVYWYQQSLDQGLQFLIQYYNGEERAKGNILERFSAQQFPDLHSELNLSSLELGDSALYFCASSVRATEAFFGQGTRLTVV.

This chain links TRBV3-1 (or the pseudogene TRBV3-2) with TRBJ2-1; 9 bases line up with TRBD2. The germline gives CDR1 LGHDT, CDR2 YNNKEL (reference sequence). Trimming took 3 bases from V and 4 from J; bases not matched to a gene: 4. This CDR3 region has 15 residues. CDR3 sequence: CASSQASGEYNEQFF. The CDR3, as DNA: TGTGCCAGCAGCCAGGCTAGCGGGGAATACAATGAGCAGTTCTTC.

The chain combines TRBV15 with TRBJ1-6; 10 positions agree with TRBD1. The V gene's germline CDR1 is LNHNV and CDR2 YYDKDF (reference sequence). The CDR3 has 14 amino acids. V lost 5 bases to trimming and J lost 10 bases; unmatched junction nucleotides: 5. The CDR3 loop is CATSETGGFSPLHF. For the CDR3, the DNA is TGTGCCACCAGCGAGACAGGGGGCTTCTCACCCCTCCACTTT. The full variable domain, its missing parts supplied by reference TRBV15 and TRBJ1-6, is DAMVIQNPRYQVTQFGKPVTLSCSQTLNHNVMYWYQQKSSQAPKLLFHYYDKDFNNEADTPDNFQSRRPNTSFCFLDIRSPGLGDTAMYLCATSETGGFSPLHFGNGTRLTVT.

This clone occurred a few times. The chain employs TRBV5-8 and TRBJ1-5; possible D gene TRBD1, 6 bases. The CDR3 runs to 17 residues. The germline V gene encodes CDR1 SGHTS and CDR2 YDEGEE. Trimming pared 0 bases from V and 6 bases from J, leaving 19 bases between. Here the CDR3 DNA reads TGTGCCAGCAGCTTGGTCGTGCGGTCGCAGGGGTTTCAGCCCCAGCATTTT. It yields the protein CASSLVVRSQGFQPQHF.

This clone was observed a single time. The CDR3 sequence: CASSLVEGAWEQYF. CDR3 nucleotides: TGCGCCAGCAGTCTTGTGGAGGGGGCCTGGGAGCAGTACTTC. The rearrangement uses TRBV5-1 and TRBJ2-7, with D possibly TRBD1 on 7 matching bases. CDR3 size: 14 residues. V lost 5 bases, J lost 7 bases, and 19 bases lay in between. Germline CDR1 reads SGHRS; CDR2 reads YFSETQ.

This clone was observed a handful of times. This chain links TRBV15 with TRBJ2-3; 11 bases align to TRBD2. With 1 base clipped from V and 2 bases from J, the junction kept 5 bases outside the gene matches. Germline lookup yields CDR1 LNHNV and CDR2 YYDKDF (reference sequence). The CDR3 runs 17 residues. This CDR3 reads CATSRAPSGGHTDTQYF. CDR3 bases: TGTGCCACCAGCAGAGCTCCTAGCGGGGGGCACACAGATACGCAGTATTTT.

The genes are TRBV15 and TRBJ1-3; no clear D gene. V gave up 5 bases and J gave up 2 bases, with 16 bases separating them. CDR1 and CDR2 (germline): LNHNV, YYDKDF (reference sequence). The CDR3 is 16 residues long. The CDR3 loop is CATSRRLGEAGNTIYF. Here the CDR3 DNA reads TGTGCCACCAGCCGACGGCTGGGAGAGGCTGGAAACACCATATATTTT.

The sample holds a few counts of this clone. The chain carries TRBV3-1 (or the pseudogene TRBV3-2) and TRBJ2-1; TRBD2 aligns across 7 bases. V was pared by 6 bases and J by 4 bases, with 12 bases of the junction left unmatched. This CDR3 contains 16 residues. Germline lookup yields CDR1 LGHDT and CDR2 YNNKEL (reference sequence). Here the CDR3 reads CASSLIARDYYNEQFF. The CDR3 region has the DNA TGTGCCAGCAGTCTTATCGCGCGGGACTATTACAATGAGCAGTTCTTC.

The chain couples TRBV10-2 to TRBJ1-5, with no clear D. Deletions cut 5 bases from V and 3 bases from J, with 20 bases between. Germline CDR1 reads WSHSY; CDR2 reads SAAADI. This CDR3 comprises 17 residues. The CDR3 DNA follows: TGCGCCAGCAGTTTCGGCGGGCCACCTCTTTTCAATCAGCCCCAGCATTTT. As protein: CASSFGGPPLFNQPQHF.

This clone is a singleton in its sample. This chain connects TRBV5-4 to TRBJ2-5; D is perhaps TRBD2 (5 bases). In germline, CDR1 is SGHNT, CDR2 YYREEE (reference sequence). V lost 2 bases to trimming and J lost 2 bases, with 10 bases between them. The CDR3 is 14 residues long. The CDR3 bases are TGTGCCAGCAGCTTTGGGGAGCAACAAGAGACCCAGTACTTC. This gives the protein CASSFGEQQETQYF.

The rearrangement links TRBV5-8 to TRBJ2-7; TRBD1 aligns across 7 bases. The CDR3 loop spans 15 amino acids. From germline, CDR1 is SGHTS and CDR2 YDEGEE. The J segment lost 2 bases and the V segment lost 0 bases, leaving 5 bases of the junction unmatched. The CDR3 nucleotides read TGTGCCAGCAGCTTGGTAGGGACAGTGGCCTACGAGCAGTACTTC. This codes for CASSLVGTVAYEQYF.

The chain employs TRBV5-4 and TRBJ2-5; perhaps TRBD2 as D (5 bases). Trimming pared 0 bases from V and 1 base from J, leaving 19 bases between. The CDR3 has 18 residues. From germline, CDR1 is SGHNT and CDR2 YYREEE (reference sequence). CDR3 coding DNA: TGTGCCAGCAGCTTGGGGAGGAGTAGTAGCTGGACCCAAGAGACCCAGTACTTC. This translates into CASSLGRSSSWTQETQYF.